This entry describes one TCR beta chain. What this receptor recognizes is not known. No per-base quality is available; no much larger clone lies one base away. The CDR3 sequence holds 16 residues, the cysteine and phenylalanine included. Here the CDR3 DNA is all that survives: 48 bases in frame from base 1. Unmatched junction bases come to 6, with V trimmed by 2 bases and J by 5 bases. Reading the germline V gene gives CDR1 SGHAT and CDR2 FQNNGV. In the paper's terms, the time point label means: human tissue collected at research (rapid) autopsy. Over an approximately three-year period, about seven adult allo-HCT recipients who had steroid-refractory GVHD were prospectively enrolled in a research-autopsy study. Every GVHD patient had gastrointestinal GVHD and was given several lines of GVHD-directed therapy, and about five of the GVHD patients also had skin involvement. This sample is part of a study of tissue T cells after allogeneic stem cell transplantation (dated by TCRdb to the early 2020s). Some background on the complete study: Every GVHD patient got a graft from a donor, with four grafts unmodified and three CD34-selected to deplete T cells. Pre-transplant PBMCs were of recipient origin and were available from 4 or 5 GVHD patients. For viably preserved blood and marrow, CD3+ T cells were flow-sorted when cell numbers allowed, whereas DNA was extracted directly from smaller samples. TCR beta repertoires were profiled across many tissues obtained from research autopsies of patients with and without GVHD, as well as in mouse models of GVHD. Post-mortem blood came from a cardiac chamber or inferior vena cava, and marrow was aspirated from the iliac crest or spine when possible. On the human side, the study was prospective and observational, with no blinding or randomization. Overall results and qualifications from the work: Within patients, how anatomically similar tissues were was a major factor shaping TCR repertoire composition, regardless of disease or transplant status. Not many T cell clones showed up in more than one patient, yet clustering based on motifs uncovered repertoire signatures that were shared across patients in a tissue-specific way. The patient cohort was small and clinically heterogeneous, and sampling depth was acknowledged as a limitation. In both patients and mice, T cells from blood and spleen covered only a limited part of the TCR repertoire found in tissues. The study did not determine which tissue TCRs were alloreactive or antigen-specific, and some clones might have been persisting host cells.

Receptors were amplified or captured by the immunoSEQ multiplex PCR assay. Adaptive Biotechnologies performed TCRbeta CDR3 sequencing at survey depth and reported CDR3 sequences, V/J genes, productive frequency, and template counts. Amplification of TCR beta CDR3 regions was performed from genomic DNA rather than from RNA. Per the original workflow: Jensen-Shannon divergence was used to quantify pairwise repertoire overlap between tissues, with a value of 1 indicating complete divergence and a value of 0 indicating identical repertoires. Tissues were grouped by single-linkage agglomerative hierarchical clustering of pairwise JSD values, and the clustering results were shown as dendrograms. GLIPH2 was run on all patient samples with simulation_depth 1000, kmer_min_depth 3, cdr3_length_cutoff 8, keeping groups with more than two unique CDR3s. A standardized tissue-overlap score extrapolated Jaccard GLIPH-group overlap across patients to a standard repertoire size of 1000 clones. Associations of diversity with clinical or experimental variables used linear mixed-effect models with tissue fixed effects and individual random effects. Drawn from immuneACCESS, this table holds only the in-frame rearrangements with V and J called that TCRdb kept. Clones are partly lost; checked studies trace under half to an unresolved V gene and leave the rest unexplained. V and J calls and clone size are those listed in that table; D and trimming were worked out from the DNA. The sample records about 850 clones, about 49% of which are singletons. The ten largest clones capture under 45% of the sample.

The clonotype originates from a female patient aged 40 to 70 with steroid-refractory graft-versus-host disease after an allogeneic stem cell transplant. Because of the transplant, the T cells may be the graft donor's rather than the patient's own. The chain is assembled from TRBV11-2 and TRBJ1-4; 9 bases in between match TRBD1. Source: blood, taken at autopsy. At the DNA level, the sequence is TGTGCCAGCAGCTTATTCCGGGGACAGGGCAATGAAAAACTGTTTTTT. Its protein is CASSLFRGQGNEKLFF.